Sequencing of this T cell receptor beta chain was carried out in a study of blood T cells in healthy people across ages. Whenever a sample was processed, at least 6.5 million PBMCs were isolated. Total RNA extraction produced at least 5.5 micrograms (per sample) for the study. This CDR3 is 14 amino acids long. Germline CDR1 is ENHRY and CDR2 is SYGVKD. The V gene end was trimmed by 6 bases and the J gene end by 1 base; junction bases not matched to a gene: 2. PCR was performed a second time for about 6 to 11 cycles using a sample-barcoded 5' primer and a J-beta primer mix. TCRdb re-called the 5' RACE reads through MiXCR, storing one row per CDR3 protein. The repertoire holds 1.5 million to 2 million distinct CDR3 sequences, over 25% seen once, with 7.7% in the top ten. This clonotype came up many times.

The source of this sequence is a woman younger than 45 in good health. Sample: blood. This chain links TRBV10-3 with TRBJ2-7; 11 bases line up with TRBD2. Here the CDR3 DNA reads TGTGCCATCAGGACTAGCGGGGAATCCTACGAGCAGTACTTC. It is translated as CAIRTSGESYEQYF.